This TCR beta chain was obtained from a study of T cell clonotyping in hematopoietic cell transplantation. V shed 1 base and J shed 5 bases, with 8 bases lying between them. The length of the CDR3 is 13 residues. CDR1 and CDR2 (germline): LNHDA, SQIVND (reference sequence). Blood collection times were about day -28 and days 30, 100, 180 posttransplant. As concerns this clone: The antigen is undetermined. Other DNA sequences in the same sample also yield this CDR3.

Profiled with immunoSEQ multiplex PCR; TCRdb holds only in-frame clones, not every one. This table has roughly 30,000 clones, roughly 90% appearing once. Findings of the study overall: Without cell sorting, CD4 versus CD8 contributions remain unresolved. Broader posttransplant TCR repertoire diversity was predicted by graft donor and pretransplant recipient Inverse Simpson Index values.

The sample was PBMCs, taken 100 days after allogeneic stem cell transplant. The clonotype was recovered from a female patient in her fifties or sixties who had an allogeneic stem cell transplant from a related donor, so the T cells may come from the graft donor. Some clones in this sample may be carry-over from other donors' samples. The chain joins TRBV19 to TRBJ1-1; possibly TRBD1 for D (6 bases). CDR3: CASSIGGGTEAFF. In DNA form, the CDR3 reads TGTGCCAGTAGTATAGGAGGGGGAACTGAAGCTTTCTTT.